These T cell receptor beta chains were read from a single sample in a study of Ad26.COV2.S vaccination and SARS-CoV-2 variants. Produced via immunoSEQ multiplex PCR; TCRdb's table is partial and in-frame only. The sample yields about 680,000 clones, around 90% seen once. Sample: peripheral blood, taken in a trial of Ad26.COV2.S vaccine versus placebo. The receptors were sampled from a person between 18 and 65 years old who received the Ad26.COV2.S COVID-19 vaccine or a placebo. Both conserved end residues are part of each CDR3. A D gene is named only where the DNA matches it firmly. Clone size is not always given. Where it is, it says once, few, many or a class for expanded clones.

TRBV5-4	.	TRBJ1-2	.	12	CASSLVLGGYTF	TGTGCCAGCAGCTTGGTACTGGGAGGCTACACCTTC
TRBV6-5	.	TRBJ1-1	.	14	CASRSTGLSTEAFF	TGTGCCAGCAGATCAACAGGGTTAAGTACTGAAGCTTTCTTT
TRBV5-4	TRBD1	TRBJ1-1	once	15	CASSLRQGAGTEAFF	TGTGCCAGCAGCCTTAGACAGGGGGCGGGCACTGAAGCTTTCTTT
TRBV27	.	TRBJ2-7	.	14	CASTMGPPSGEQYF	TGTGCCAGCACCATGGGACCGCCCTCCGGAGAGCAGTACTTC
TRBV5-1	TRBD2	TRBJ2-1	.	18	CASSLAPASGSSYNEQFF	TGCGCCAGCAGCTTGGCCCCAGCCAGCGGGAGCTCCTACAATGAGCAGTTCTTC
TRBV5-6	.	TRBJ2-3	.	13	CASSPQHRDTQYF	TGTGCCAGCAGCCCCCAGCACAGAGATACGCAGTATTTT
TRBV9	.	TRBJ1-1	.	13	CASSVMMNTEAFF	TGTGCCAGCAGCGTAATGATGAACACTGAAGCTTTCTTT
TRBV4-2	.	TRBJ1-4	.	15	CASSQADRNNEKLFF	TGTGCCAGCAGCCAGGCTGACAGGAATAATGAAAAACTGTTTTTT
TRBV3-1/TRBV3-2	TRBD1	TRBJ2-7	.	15	CASSRWTGGAYEQYF	TGTGCCAGCAGCCGGTGGACAGGGGGAGCCTACGAGCAGTACTTC
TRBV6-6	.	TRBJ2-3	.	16	CASSHVAGRDPDTQYF	TGTGCCAGCAGTCACGTCGCGGGGAGAGACCCAGATACGCAGTATTTT
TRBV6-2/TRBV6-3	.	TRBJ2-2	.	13	CASSYPSLGELFF	TGTGCCAGCAGTTACCCTTCGTTGGGGGAGCTGTTTTTT
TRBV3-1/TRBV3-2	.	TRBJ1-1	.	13	CASSQSVTVVAFF	TGTGCCAGCAGCCAATCTGTGACGGTGGTAGCTTTCTTT
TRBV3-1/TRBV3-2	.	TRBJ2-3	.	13	CASSPLGTDTQYF	TGTGCCAGCAGCCCCCTAGGGACAGATACGCAGTATTTT
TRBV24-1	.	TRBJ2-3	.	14	CATSDPVVTDTQYF	TGTGCCACCAGTGACCCCGTAGTCACAGATACGCAGTATTTT
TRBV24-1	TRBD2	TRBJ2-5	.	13	CATSDGGEETQYF	TGTGCCACCAGTGATGGGGGGGAAGAGACCCAGTACTTC
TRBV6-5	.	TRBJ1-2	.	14	CASGLQGGGYGYTF	TGTGCCAGCGGCCTACAGGGAGGAGGGTATGGCTACACCTTC
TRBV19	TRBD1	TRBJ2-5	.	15	CASSPDRGTPETQYF	TGTGCCAGTAGCCCCGACAGGGGGACACCAGAGACCCAGTACTTC
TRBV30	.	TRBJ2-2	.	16	CAWSDSAGFGTGELFF	TGTGCCTGGAGTGACTCTGCAGGGTTCGGCACCGGGGAGCTGTTTTTT
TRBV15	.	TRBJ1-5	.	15	CATSREDQVNQPQHF	TGTGCCACCAGCAGAGAGGACCAAGTGAATCAGCCCCAGCATTTT
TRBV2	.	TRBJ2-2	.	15	CASSRRLDGSGELFF	TGTGCCAGCAGTCGGCGGCTAGATGGGAGCGGGGAGCTGTTTTTT
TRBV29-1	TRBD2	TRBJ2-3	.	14	CSVSGTSGTDTQYF	TGCAGCGTGTCCGGGACTAGCGGAACAGATACGCAGTATTTT
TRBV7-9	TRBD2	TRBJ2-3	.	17	CASRRTSGGLGEDTQYF	TGTGCCAGCAGAAGGACTAGCGGGGGGCTCGGGGAAGATACGCAGTATTTT
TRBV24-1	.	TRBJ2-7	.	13	CATSDPDSYEQYF	TGTGCCACCAGTGATCCCGACTCCTACGAGCAGTACTTC
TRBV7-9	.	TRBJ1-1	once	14	CASSTSAGNTEAFF	TGTGCCAGCAGCACTAGCGCAGGGAACACTGAAGCTTTCTTT
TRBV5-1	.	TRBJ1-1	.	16	CASSYETVSMNTEAFF	TGCGCCAGCAGCTACGAGACAGTATCTATGAACACTGAAGCTTTCTTT
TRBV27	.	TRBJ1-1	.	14	CASSLVHRNTEAFF	TGTGCCAGCAGTTTAGTCCACCGGAACACTGAAGCTTTCTTT
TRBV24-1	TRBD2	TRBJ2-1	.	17	CATSDSGATSGSHEQFF	TGTGCCACCAGTGATTCTGGGGCCACTAGCGGGAGTCACGAGCAGTTCTTC
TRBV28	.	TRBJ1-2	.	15	CASSYYSGGNYGYTF	TGTGCCAGCAGTTACTACTCGGGGGGGAACTATGGCTACACCTTC
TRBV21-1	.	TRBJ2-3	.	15	CASSRDRGSTDTQYF	TGTGCCAGCAGCAGAGACAGGGGGAGCACAGATACGCAGTATTTT
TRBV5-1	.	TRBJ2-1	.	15	CASSLEPTGFDEQFF	TGCGCCAGCAGCTTGGAACCTACAGGGTTCGATGAGCAGTTCTTC
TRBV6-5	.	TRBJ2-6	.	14	CASSQSSGANVLTF	TGTGCCAGCAGCCAATCCTCTGGGGCCAACGTCCTGACTTTC
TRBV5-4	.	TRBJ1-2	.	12	CASSLDDYGYTF	TGTGCCAGCAGCTTAGACGACTATGGCTACACCTTC
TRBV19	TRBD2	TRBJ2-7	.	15	CASSISGGPAYEQYF	TGTGCCAGTAGTATATCGGGAGGGCCAGCCTACGAGCAGTACTTC
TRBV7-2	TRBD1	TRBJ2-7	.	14	CASSPDRVVQEQYF	TGTGCCAGCAGCCCGGACAGGGTCGTGCAAGAGCAGTACTTC
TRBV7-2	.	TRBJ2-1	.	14	CASSFDRAYNEQFF	TGTGCCAGCAGCTTCGATAGGGCATACAATGAGCAGTTCTTC
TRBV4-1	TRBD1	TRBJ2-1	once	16	CASSQDGGTGVMEQFF	TGCGCCAGCAGCCAAGATGGCGGGACAGGTGTTATGGAGCAGTTCTTC
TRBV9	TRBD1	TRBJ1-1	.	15	CASSPKGAVNTEAFF	TGTGCCAGCAGCCCCAAGGGGGCGGTGAACACTGAAGCTTTCTTT
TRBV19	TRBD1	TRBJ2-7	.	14	CASSAGQGGYEQYF	TGTGCCAGTAGTGCCGGACAGGGGGGCTACGAGCAGTACTTC
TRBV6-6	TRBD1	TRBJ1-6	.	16	CASSYDLAGGNSPLHF	TGTGCCAGCAGTTACGACTTGGCAGGGGGCAATTCACCCCTCCACTTT
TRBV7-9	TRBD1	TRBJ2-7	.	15	CASSLGGQGAHEQYF	TGTGCCAGCAGCTTAGGGGGACAGGGGGCCCACGAGCAGTACTTC
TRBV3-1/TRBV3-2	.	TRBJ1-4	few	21	CASSQAEGDSRTTGTNEKLFF	TGTGCCAGCAGCCAAGCGGAAGGGGACTCTCGAACAACGGGGACTAATGAAAAACTGTTTTTT
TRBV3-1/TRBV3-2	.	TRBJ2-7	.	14	CASSPDSGLYEQYF	TGTGCCAGCAGCCCGGACTCGGGCCTATACGAGCAGTACTTC
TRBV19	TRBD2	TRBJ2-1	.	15	CASSTGLAGFHEQFF	TGTGCCAGTAGTACGGGACTAGCGGGGTTCCATGAGCAGTTCTTC
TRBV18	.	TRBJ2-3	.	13	CASSPPEKDTQYF	TGTGCCAGCTCACCACCGGAAAAAGATACGCAGTATTTT
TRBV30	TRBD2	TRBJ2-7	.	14	CAWAGLAAPYEQYF	TGTGCCTGGGCGGGACTAGCGGCCCCCTACGAGCAGTACTTC
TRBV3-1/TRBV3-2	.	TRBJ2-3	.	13	CASSPTGSDTQYF	TGTGCCAGCAGCCCCACAGGGAGCGATACGCAGTATTTT
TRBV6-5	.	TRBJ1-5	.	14	CASKWAGGNQPQHF	TGTGCCAGCAAGTGGGCAGGGGGCAATCAGCCCCAGCATTTT
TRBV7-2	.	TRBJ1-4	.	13	CASSLVGNEKLFF	TGTGCCAGCAGCTTAGTGGGAAATGAAAAACTGTTTTTT
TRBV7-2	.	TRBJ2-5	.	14	CASSSGPPPETQYF	TGTGCCAGCAGCTCAGGGCCGCCGCCAGAGACCCAGTACTTC
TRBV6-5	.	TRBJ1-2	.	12	CASSYSGGGYTF	TGTGCCAGCAGTTACTCCGGGGGCGGCTACACCTTC
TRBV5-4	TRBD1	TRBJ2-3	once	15	CASSLSGQGTDTQYF	TGTGCCAGCAGCTTGTCGGGACAGGGCACAGATACGCAGTATTTT
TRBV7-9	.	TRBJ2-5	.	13	CASSPRGLGVQYF	TGTGCCAGCAGCCCAAGGGGGTTAGGCGTCCAGTACTTC